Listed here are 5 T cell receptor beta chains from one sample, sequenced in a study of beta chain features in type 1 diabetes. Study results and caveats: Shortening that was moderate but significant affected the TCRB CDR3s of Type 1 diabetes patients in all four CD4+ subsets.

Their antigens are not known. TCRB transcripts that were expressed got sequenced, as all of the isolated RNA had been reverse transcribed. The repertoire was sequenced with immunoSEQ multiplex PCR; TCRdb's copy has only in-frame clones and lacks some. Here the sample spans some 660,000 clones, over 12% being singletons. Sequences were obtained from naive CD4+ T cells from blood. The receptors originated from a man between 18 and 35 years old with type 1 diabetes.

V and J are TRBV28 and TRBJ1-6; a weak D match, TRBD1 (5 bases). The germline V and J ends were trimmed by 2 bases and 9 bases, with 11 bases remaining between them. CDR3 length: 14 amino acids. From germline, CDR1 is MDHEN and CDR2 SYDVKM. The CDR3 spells CASSLSQGGSPLHF. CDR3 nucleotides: TGTGCCAGCAGTTTAAGTCAGGGCGGTTCACCCCTCCACTTT.

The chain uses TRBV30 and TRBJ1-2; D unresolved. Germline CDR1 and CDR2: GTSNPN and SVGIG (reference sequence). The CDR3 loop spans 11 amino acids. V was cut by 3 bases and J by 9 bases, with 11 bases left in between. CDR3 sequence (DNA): TGTGCCTGGAGCGCCCCCTGGAGCTACACCTTC. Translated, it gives CAWSAPWSYTF.

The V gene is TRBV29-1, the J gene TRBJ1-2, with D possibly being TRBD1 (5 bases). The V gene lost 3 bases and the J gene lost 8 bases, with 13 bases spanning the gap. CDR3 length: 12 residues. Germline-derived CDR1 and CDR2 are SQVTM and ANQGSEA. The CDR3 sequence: CSVEPAGRGYTF. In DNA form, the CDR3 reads TGCAGCGTTGAGCCGGCAGGGCGCGGCTACACCTTC.

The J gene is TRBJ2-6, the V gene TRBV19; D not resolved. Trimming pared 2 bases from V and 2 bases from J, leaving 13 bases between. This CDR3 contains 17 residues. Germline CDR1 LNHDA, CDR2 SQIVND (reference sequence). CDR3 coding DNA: TGTGCCAGTAGTATACGGCTAACTGGGACTGGGGCCAACGTCCTGACTTTC. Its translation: CASSIRLTGTGANVLTF.

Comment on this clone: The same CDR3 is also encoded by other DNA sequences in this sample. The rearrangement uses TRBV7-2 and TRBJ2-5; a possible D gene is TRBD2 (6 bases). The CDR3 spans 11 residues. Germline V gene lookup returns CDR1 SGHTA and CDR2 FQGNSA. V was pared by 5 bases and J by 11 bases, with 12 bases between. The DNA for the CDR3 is TGTGCCAGCAGCCCCGGCGGGGAGCAGTACTTC. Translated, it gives CASSPGGEQYF.